Listed below are T cell receptor beta chains from one sample, sequenced in a study of blood T cell repertoires in COVID-19. TCRdb's copy holds only in-frame clones and misses some; the assay was immunoSEQ multiplex PCR. The repertoire holds tens of thousands of clones, approximately 86% seen once, with around 1.4% in the top ten. Source material: peripheral blood. The receptor set was obtained from a woman aged 55 to 70 with acute or convalescent COVID-19. The CDR3 runs from the conserved cysteine through the conserved F or W. Fields, in order: D gene, clone size, CDR3 length, J gene, V gene, CDR3 DNA, CDR3 protein. A D gene is named only where the DNA matches it firmly. Rows may omit the clone size; those that give it use once, few, many or a size class.

>TRBD1|NA|14|TRBJ1-5|TRBV2
TGTGCCAGCAGCCGGACAGGGCGAGATCAGCCCCAGCATTTT
CASSRTGRDQPQHF
>NA|NA|16|TRBJ1-1|TRBV10-3
TGTGCCATCAGTGAGTCAGGAATCGGGGATAGGACTGAAGCTTTCTTT
CAISESGIGDRTEAFF
>NA|NA|15|TRBJ1-4|TRBV3-1/TRBV3-2
TGTGCCAGCAGCCTCGGGTTCCGGGGAAATGAAAAACTGTTTTTT
CASSLGFRGNEKLFF
>NA|NA|14|TRBJ2-2|TRBV5-1
TGCGCCAGCAGCTTGGTAGGGGCGTCCGGGGAGCTGTTTTTT
CASSLVGASGELFF
>TRBD2|NA|20|TRBJ2-3|TRBV30
TGTGCCTGCGCGATTGCGGATTATTTCACTAGCGGGAGGGGCACAGATACGCAGTATTTT
CACAIADYFTSGRGTDTQYF
>TRBD1|NA|17|TRBJ1-6|TRBV7-8
TGTGCCAGCAGCTTACGAGGGGGGGACAGGGCAAATTCACCCCTCCACTTT
CASSLRGGDRANSPLHF
>NA|NA|17|TRBJ1-2|TRBV7-2
TGTGCCAGCAGCTTAGAAAGGGGGTTACTACTTAACTATGGCTACACCTTC
CASSLERGLLLNYGYTF
>NA|once|13|TRBJ1-1|TRBV27
TGTGCCAGCACCGCCCCATACATACCTGAAGCTTTCTTT
CASTAPYIPEAFF
>NA|few|13|TRBJ1-2|TRBV5-1
TGCGCCAGCAGCTCGCAGACAGAGCGTTTATCACACTTC
CASSSQTERLSHF
>NA|NA|14|TRBJ1-5|TRBV14
TGTGCCAGCAAGTACAGGGATAGCAATCAGCCCCAGCATTTT
CASKYRDSNQPQHF
>NA|NA|13|TRBJ2-1|TRBV7-2
TGTGCCAGCAGCTACAGCTCCTACAATGAGCAGTTCTTC
CASSYSSYNEQFF
>NA|few|13|TRBJ1-2|TRBV25-1
TGTGCCAGCAGGGACAGTGCTAACTATGGCTACACCTTC
CASRDSANYGYTF
>TRBD1|NA|15|TRBJ1-1|TRBV4-2
TGTGCCAGCAGCCAGGAGGACAGGGAGAACACTGAAGCTTTCTTT
CASSQEDRENTEAFF
>NA|NA|16|TRBJ1-2|TRBV18
TGTGCCAGCTCACCAATAGTCGACGGAGCTAACTATGGCTACACCTTC
CASSPIVDGANYGYTF
>TRBD1|NA|14|TRBJ1-2|TRBV15
TGTGCCACCAGCAGAGAATTAGTAGGGGGCGGCTACACCTTC
CATSRELVGGGYTF
>NA|NA|14|TRBJ2-7|TRBV14
TGTGCCAGCAGCGACATTACTAGGTCCCACGAGCAGTACTTC
CASSDITRSHEQYF
>TRBD2|once|15|TRBJ2-5|TRBV7-3
TGTGCCAGCAGCCGAGGACTAGCGAGACAAGAGACCCAGTACTTC
CASSRGLARQETQYF
>NA|NA|15|TRBJ2-2|TRBV14
TGTGCCAGCAGCCGAGCCACCCGGAACACCGGGGAGCTGTTTTTT
CASSRATRNTGELFF
>NA|NA|14|TRBJ1-2|TRBV4-1
TGCGCCAGCAGCCAAGCTTTGTTTCGGGATAGCTACACCTTC
CASSQALFRDSYTF
>NA|NA|12|TRBJ1-2|TRBV29-1
TGCAGCGTAACCGTCGTCGAGGGGGTCTACACCTTC
CSVTVVEGVYTF
>NA|NA|14|TRBJ1-1|TRBV3-1/TRBV3-2
TGTGCCAGCAGGTCGATAGGGGATGCCACTGAAGCTTTCTTT
CASRSIGDATEAFF
>TRBD1|NA|17|TRBJ1-4|TRBV13
TGTGCCAGCAGCCTCCGGATTGGACAGGGCCGGAGTGAAAAACTGTTTTTT
CASSLRIGQGRSEKLFF
>NA|NA|17|TRBJ1-3|TRBV21-1
TGTGCCAGCAGCAAAGCGCGTGGGGGCTGCTCTGGAAACACCATATATTTT
CASSKARGGCSGNTIYF
>NA|NA|14|TRBJ1-6|TRBV7-9
TGTGCCAGCAGTCTCAGGGATGGCCGTTCACCCCTCCACTTT
CASSLRDGRSPLHF
>NA|few|15|TRBJ1-4|TRBV5-1
TGCGCCAGCACCTCCCGCCCTCAAACGGGGGAAAAACTGTTTTTT
CASTSRPQTGEKLFF
>NA|NA|13|TRBJ1-1|TRBV19
TGTGCCAGTAGCTTTATCGGGGTCACTGAAGCTTTCTTT
CASSFIGVTEAFF
>NA|NA|15|TRBJ1-5|TRBV7-2
TGTGCCAGCAGCGCACAGAAAGGGGGCAATCAGCCCCAGCATTTT
CASSAQKGGNQPQHF
>NA|NA|16|TRBJ2-3|TRBV9
TGTGCCAGCAGCGTAGGCCGGGGGGCTAGCACAGATACGCAGTATTTT
CASSVGRGASTDTQYF
>NA|NA|13|TRBJ1-4|TRBV18
TGTGCCAGCTCCGGGAGCCGCAATGAAAAACTGTTTTTT
CASSGSRNEKLFF
>NA|once|16|TRBJ1-5|TRBV5-5
TGTGCCAGCAGCCCTTGGACAGCGCTTAGCAATCAGCCCCAGCATTTT
CASSPWTALSNQPQHF
>NA|NA|11|TRBJ2-3|TRBV30
TGTGCCTGGAGTGTTATAGAATATAAGTATTTT
CAWSVIEYKYF
>TRBD1|NA|14|TRBJ2-7|TRBV27
TGTGCCAGCAGTCCCCGACAGGGATTGTACGAGCAGTACTTC
CASSPRQGLYEQYF
>NA|few|14|TRBJ2-7|TRBV2
TGTGCCAGCAGTCCAGTCAGGGCAGGGTACGAGCAGTACTTC
CASSPVRAGYEQYF
>NA|NA|15|TRBJ1-6|TRBV15
TGTGCCACCAGCAGAGACAGCTCCTATAATTCACCCCTCCACTTT
CATSRDSSYNSPLHF
>NA|once|20|TRBJ1-1|TRBV11-3
TGTGCCAGCAGCCATCTTCTCTCCCCCTGGAGAGGAGAAATGAACACTGAAGCTTTCTTT
CASSHLLSPWRGEMNTEAFF
>TRBD1|NA|17|TRBJ1-6|TRBV18
TGTGCCAGCTCACCACGACAGACAGGGGAGGGTAATTCACCCCTCCACTTT
CASSPRQTGEGNSPLHF
>NA|NA|13|TRBJ2-7|TRBV5-6
TGTGCCAGCAGCCCCACACCCGGGAACGAGCAGTACTTC
CASSPTPGNEQYF
>NA|NA|13|TRBJ1-1|TRBV6-5
TGTGCCAGCAGTACGGTAAACAGGGTAGAAGCTTTCTTT
CASSTVNRVEAFF
>TRBD1|NA|14|TRBJ1-1|TRBV5-4
TGTGCCAGCAGCCGACAGGGATCGAACACTGAAGCTTTCTTT
CASSRQGSNTEAFF
>NA|NA|11|TRBJ2-2|TRBV5-6
TGTGCCAGCAGCTTCTCCGGGGAGCTGTTTTTT
CASSFSGELFF
>NA|NA|14|TRBJ2-7|TRBV11-3
TGTGCCAGCAGCCCCCACAGGGCACCGTACGAGCAGTACTTC
CASSPHRAPYEQYF
>NA|NA|14|TRBJ1-2|TRBV6-6
TGTGCCAGCTCGCCGTCCTCAGGGGACTATGGCTACACCTTC
CASSPSSGDYGYTF
>NA|NA|16|TRBJ1-2|TRBV2
TGTGCCAGCACTGGGGGCAGCTGGGGAGATAACTATGGCTACACCTTC
CASTGGSWGDNYGYTF
>NA|NA|12|TRBJ2-5|TRBV28
TGTGCCATCCAGGGTGGACAAGAGACCCAGTACTTC
CAIQGGQETQYF
>NA|NA|19|TRBJ2-7|TRBV28
TGTGCCAGCAGTGCAACAGGGGGCTCGTTGGCTAGCGGGGGATACGAGCAGTACTTC
CASSATGGSLASGGYEQYF